This TCR beta chain comes out of a study of blood T cell repertoires in COVID-19. There are 17 residues in the CDR3. CDR1 is KGHDR, CDR2 SFDVKD, per germline. V dropped 0 bases and J dropped 4; count of bases not matched to a gene: 7. Here immunoSEQ multiplex PCR was the method, and the copy in TCRdb shows in-frame clones only, minus some. This sample has about 300,000 clones; 65% to 90% occur once, and the top ten carry about 4%. The rearrangement joins TRBV24-1 to TRBJ2-1; 8 nucleotides align to TRBD1. Sequencing was carried out using PBMCs or T cells enriched from blood (not recorded which). This receptor was taken from a man between 25 and 39 years old who had recovered from COVID-19. The CDR3 DNA reads as TGTGCCACCAGTGATTTGCAGGGGGCACAGGGATACAATGAGCAGTTCTTC. This encodes CATSDLQGAQGYNEQFF.